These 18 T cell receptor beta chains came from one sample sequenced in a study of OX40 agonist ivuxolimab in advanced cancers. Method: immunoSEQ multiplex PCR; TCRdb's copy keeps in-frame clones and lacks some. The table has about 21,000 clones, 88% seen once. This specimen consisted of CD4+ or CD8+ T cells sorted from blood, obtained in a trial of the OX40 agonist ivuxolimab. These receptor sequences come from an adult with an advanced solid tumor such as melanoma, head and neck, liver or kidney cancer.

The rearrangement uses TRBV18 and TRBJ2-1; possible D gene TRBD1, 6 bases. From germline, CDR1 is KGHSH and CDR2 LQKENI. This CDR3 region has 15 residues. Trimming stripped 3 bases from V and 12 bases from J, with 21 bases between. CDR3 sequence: CASSPSRGESDGQFF. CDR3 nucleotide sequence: TGTGCCAGCTCACCTTCCAGGGGAGAATCCGATGGGCAGTTCTTC.

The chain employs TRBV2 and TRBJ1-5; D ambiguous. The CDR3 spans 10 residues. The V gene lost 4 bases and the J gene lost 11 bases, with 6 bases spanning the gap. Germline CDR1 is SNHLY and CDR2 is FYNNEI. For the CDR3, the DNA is TGTGCCAGCAGTGGTGGGACCCAGCATTTT. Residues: CASSGGTQHF.

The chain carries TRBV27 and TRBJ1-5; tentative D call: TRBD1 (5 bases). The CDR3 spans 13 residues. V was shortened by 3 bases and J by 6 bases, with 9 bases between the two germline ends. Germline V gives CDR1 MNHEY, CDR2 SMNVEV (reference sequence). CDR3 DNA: TGTGCCAGCAGTTTGGGGGGGACTCAGCCCCAGCATTTT. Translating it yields CASSLGGTQPQHF.

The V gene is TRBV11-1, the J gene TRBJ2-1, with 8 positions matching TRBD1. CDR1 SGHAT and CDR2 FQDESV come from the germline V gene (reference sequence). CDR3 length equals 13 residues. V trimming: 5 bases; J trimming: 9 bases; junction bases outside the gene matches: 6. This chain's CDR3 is CASSPPTGVEQFF. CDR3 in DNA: TGTGCCAGCAGCCCACCGACAGGGGTTGAGCAGTTCTTC.

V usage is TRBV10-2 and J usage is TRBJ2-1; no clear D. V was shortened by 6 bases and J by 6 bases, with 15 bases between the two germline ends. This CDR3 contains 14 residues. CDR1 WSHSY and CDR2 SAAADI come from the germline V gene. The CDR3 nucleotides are TGCGCCAGCAGCCCGAGTGAAGCCGGCAATGAGCAGTTCTTC. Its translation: CASSPSEAGNEQFF.

The CDR3, as DNA: TGCAGCGGGGGGGGCAGAGGGGAGCTGTTTTTT. It translates to CSGGGRGELFF. The chain links TRBV29-1 to TRBJ2-2; D possibly corresponds to TRBD2 (7 bases). Germline-derived CDR1 and CDR2 are SQVTM and ANQGSEA. This CDR3 has 11 residues. Trimming removed 7 bases at V and 8 bases at J, with 11 bases between.

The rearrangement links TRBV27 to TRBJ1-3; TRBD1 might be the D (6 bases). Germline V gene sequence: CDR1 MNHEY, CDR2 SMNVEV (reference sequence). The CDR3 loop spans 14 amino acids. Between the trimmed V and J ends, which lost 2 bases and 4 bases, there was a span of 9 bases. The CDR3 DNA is TGTGCCAGCAGTTTAGGGGGGCCGGGAAACACCATATATTTT. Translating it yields CASSLGGPGNTIYF.

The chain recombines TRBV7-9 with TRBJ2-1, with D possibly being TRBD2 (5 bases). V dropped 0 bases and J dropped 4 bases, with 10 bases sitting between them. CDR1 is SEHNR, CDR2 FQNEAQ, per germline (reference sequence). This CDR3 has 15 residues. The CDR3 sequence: CASSLAGAYYNEQFF. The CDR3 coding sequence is TGTGCCAGCAGCTTAGCGGGAGCTTATTACAATGAGCAGTTCTTC.

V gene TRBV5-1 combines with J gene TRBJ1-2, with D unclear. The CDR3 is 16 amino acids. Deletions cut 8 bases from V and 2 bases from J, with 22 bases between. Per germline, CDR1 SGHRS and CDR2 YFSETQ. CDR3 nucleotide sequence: TGCGCCAGTAGAGTCCTTCCCGACAACCCCAACTATGGCTACACCTTC. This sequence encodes CASRVLPDNPNYGYTF.

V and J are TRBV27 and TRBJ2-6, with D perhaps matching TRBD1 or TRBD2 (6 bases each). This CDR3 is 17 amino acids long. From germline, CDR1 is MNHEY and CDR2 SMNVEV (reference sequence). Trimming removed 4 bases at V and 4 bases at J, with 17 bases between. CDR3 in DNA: TGTGCCAGCAGTTCTGGTCCGGGGGCGGGCGGGGCCAACGTCCTGACTTTC. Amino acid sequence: CASSSGPGAGGANVLTF.

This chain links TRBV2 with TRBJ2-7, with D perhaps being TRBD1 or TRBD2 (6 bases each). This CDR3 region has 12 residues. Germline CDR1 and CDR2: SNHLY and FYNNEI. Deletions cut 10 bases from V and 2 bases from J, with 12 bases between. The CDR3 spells CATIGGTYEQYF. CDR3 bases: TGTGCCACCATAGGGGGGACCTACGAGCAGTACTTC.

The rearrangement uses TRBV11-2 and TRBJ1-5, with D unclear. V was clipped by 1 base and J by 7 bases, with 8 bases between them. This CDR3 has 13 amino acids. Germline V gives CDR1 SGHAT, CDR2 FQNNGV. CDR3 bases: TGTGCCAGCAGCTTAGGGGCAAGACAGCCCCAGCATTTT. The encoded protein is CASSLGARQPQHF. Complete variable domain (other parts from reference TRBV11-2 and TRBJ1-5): EAGVAQSPRYKIIEKRQSVAFWCNPISGHATLYWYQQILGQGPKLLIQFQNNGVVDDSQLPKDRFSAERLKGVDSTLKIQPAKLEDSAVYLCASSLGARQPQHFGDGTRLSIL.

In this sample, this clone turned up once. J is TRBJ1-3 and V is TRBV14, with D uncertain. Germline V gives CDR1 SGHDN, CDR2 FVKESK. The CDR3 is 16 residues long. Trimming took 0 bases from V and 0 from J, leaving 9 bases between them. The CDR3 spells CASSQDPPGSGNTIYF. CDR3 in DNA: TGTGCCAGCAGCCAAGACCCCCCAGGCTCTGGAAACACCATATATTTT.

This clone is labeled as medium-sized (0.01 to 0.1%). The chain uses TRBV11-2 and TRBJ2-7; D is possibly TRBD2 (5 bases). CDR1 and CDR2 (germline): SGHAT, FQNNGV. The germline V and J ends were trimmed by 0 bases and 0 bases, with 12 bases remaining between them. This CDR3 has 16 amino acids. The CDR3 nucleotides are TGTGCCAGCAGCTTAGATATGGGGAGCAGCTCCTACGAGCAGTACTTC. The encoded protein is CASSLDMGSSSYEQYF.

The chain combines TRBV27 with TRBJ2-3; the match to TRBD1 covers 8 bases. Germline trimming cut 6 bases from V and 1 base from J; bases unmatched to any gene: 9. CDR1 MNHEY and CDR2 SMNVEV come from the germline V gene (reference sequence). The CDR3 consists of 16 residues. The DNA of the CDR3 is TGTGCCAGCAGATACCGTCACAGGGGGGGCACAGATACGCAGTATTTT. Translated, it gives CASRYRHRGGTDTQYF.

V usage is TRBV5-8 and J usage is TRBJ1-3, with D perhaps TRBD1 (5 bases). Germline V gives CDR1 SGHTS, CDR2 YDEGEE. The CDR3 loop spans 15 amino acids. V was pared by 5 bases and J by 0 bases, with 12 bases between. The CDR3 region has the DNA TGTGCCAGCAGTACCGGGACGAGCTCTGGAAACACCATATATTTT. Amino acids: CASSTGTSSGNTIYF.

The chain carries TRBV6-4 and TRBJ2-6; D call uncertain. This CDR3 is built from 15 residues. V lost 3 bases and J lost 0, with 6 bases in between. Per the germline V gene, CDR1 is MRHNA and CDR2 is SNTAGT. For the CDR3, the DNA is TGTGCCAGCAGTGAAAAGCTCTCTGGGGCCAACGTCCTGACTTTC. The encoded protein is CASSEKLSGANVLTF.

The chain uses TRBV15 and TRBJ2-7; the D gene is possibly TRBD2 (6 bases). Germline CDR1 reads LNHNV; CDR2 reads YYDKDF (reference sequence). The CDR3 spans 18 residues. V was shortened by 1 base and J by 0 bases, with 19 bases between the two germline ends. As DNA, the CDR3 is TGTGCCACCAGCAGAGTATTAGCGGAGGGATTAGGCTCCTACGAGCAGTACTTC. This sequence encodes CATSRVLAEGLGSYEQYF.